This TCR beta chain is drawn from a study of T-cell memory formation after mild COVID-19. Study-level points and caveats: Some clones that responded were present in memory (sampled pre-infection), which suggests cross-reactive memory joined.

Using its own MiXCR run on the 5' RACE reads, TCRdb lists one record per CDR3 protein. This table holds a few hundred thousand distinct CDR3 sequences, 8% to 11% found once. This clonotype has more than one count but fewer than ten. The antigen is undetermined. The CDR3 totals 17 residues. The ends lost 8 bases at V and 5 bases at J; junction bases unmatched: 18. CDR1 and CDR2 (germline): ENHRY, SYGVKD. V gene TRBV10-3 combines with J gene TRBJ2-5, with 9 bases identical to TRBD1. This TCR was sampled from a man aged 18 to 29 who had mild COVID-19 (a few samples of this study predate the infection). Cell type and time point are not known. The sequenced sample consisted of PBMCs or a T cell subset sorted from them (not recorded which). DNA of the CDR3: TGTGCCATCGGTAGGGACAGGGAAGGAGGGTCTGAGGAGACCCAGTACTTC. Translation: CAIGRDREGGSEETQYF.